The subject of this entry is one T cell receptor beta chain. This entry is derived from a study of T-cell reconstitution after alpha-beta-depleted transplantation in children. The CDR3 sequence is 18 residues long. The V and J ends lost 4 bases and 5 bases, in that order; junction bases with no gene match: 10. The germline CDR1 and CDR2 sequences are SGHTA and FQGNSA. This sample's TCRbeta library carried unique molecular identifier barcodes. Each CDR3 protein gets one entry after TCRdb re-called the PCR reads with MiXCR. The sample yields roughly 500,000 distinct CDR3 sequences, 15% to 20% seen once.

The TCR originated in a human donor who donated a stem cell graft to a child with acute lymphoblastic leukemia. The rearrangement links TRBV7-2 to TRBJ2-1, with 14 bases fitting TRBD2. This specimen was PBMCs from the stem cell graft donor, taken from the stem cell graft. CDR3 amino acids: CASSSLFRLAGGNNEQFF. In nucleotides, the CDR3 is TGTGCCAGCAGCTCCCTTTTCCGACTAGCGGGAGGGAACAATGAGCAGTTCTTC.